The 18 T cell receptor beta chains in this list originate from one sample, sequenced in a study of response to subunit inactivated influenza vaccine. TCRdb re-called the RT-PCR reads with MiXCR, one entry per CDR3 protein. This sample has under 550,000 distinct CDR3 sequences, with less than 10% found just once. Specimen: PBMCs from blood, collected approximately 25 months after vaccination. The receptors originated from a man aged 50-75 years who received an inactivated influenza vaccine.

At least ten counts were recorded for this clonotype. This chain joins TRBV6-1 and TRBJ2-1, with a weak D call TRBD1 (5 bases). The CDR3 covers 13 residues. V gave up 6 bases and J gave up 2 bases, with 8 bases separating them. Germline V gene sequence: CDR1 MNHNS, CDR2 SASEGT. The CDR3 protein is CASSSGPYNEQFF. For the CDR3, the DNA is TGTGCCAGCAGCTCAGGGCCCTACAATGAGCAGTTCTTC.

Only one count was recorded for this clonotype. The junction departs from germline at one end; a sequencing error may be responsible. The V call is TRBV10-3, the J call TRBJ1-2; maybe TRBD1 (5 bases). Germline-derived CDR1 and CDR2 are ENHRY and SYGVKD. This CDR3 region has 13 residues. CDR3 DNA: TGTTCCATCAGTGAGTGGGGGGACCAAATTAGCACCTTC. Amino acid sequence: CSISEWGDQISTF.

There are many counts of this clonotype. The rearrangement links TRBV29-1 to TRBJ2-3; 9 bases fit TRBD1. The trim removed 4 bases at V and 0 bases at J, leaving 5 bases unmatched. CDR3 length: 15 residues. The V gene's germline CDR1 is SQVTM and CDR2 ANQGSEA. CDR3 nucleotides: TGCAGCGTTGTGGCCGGACAGGGGAGCACAGATACGCAGTATTTT. The encoded protein is CSVVAGQGSTDTQYF.

This clonotype has only a few counts. V gene TRBV12-3 or TRBV12-4 combines with J gene TRBJ2-1; D may be TRBD1 or TRBD2 (6 bases each). The CDR3 is 13 residues long. V was pared by 3 bases and J by 8 bases, with 11 bases between. The CDR3 DNA sequence: TGTGCCAGCAGTTTGTGGGGGGCTCATGAGCAGTTCTTC. Amino acids: CASSLWGAHEQFF.

This clonotype was counted a few times. The chain joins TRBV20-1 to TRBJ2-3, with D possibly matching TRBD2 (5 bases). Germline-derived CDR1 and CDR2 are DFQATT and SNEGSKA (reference sequence). Trimming pared 2 bases from V and 1 base from J, leaving 10 bases between. This CDR3 spans 14 amino acids. Here the CDR3 reads CSARFAGRTDTQYF. The CDR3 bases are TGCAGTGCTAGATTTGCGGGCCGCACAGATACGCAGTATTTT.

There are a few counts of this clonotype. This chain connects TRBV7-3 to TRBJ2-2; possibly TRBD1 for D (5 bases). CDR1 and CDR2 (germline): SGHTA, FQGTGA. Trimming pared 5 bases from V and 4 bases from J, leaving 17 bases between. CDR3 length equals 16 residues. CDR3 protein: CASSTLQGLGTGELFF. In DNA, the CDR3 is TGTGCCAGCAGCACACTGCAGGGTCTCGGCACCGGGGAGCTGTTTTTT.

This clonotype appeared a few times. The chain is built from TRBV7-9 and TRBJ2-5; D is undetermined. The ends were cut back, 1 base at V and 3 bases at J, with 9 bases in the middle. There are 14 residues in the CDR3. Germline V gene lookup returns CDR1 SEHNR and CDR2 FQNEAQ (reference sequence). CDR3 residues: CASSLELLKETQYF. The DNA for the CDR3 is TGTGCCAGCAGCTTAGAACTACTTAAAGAGACCCAGTACTTC.

This clonotype was recorded at least ten times. The chain uses TRBV28 and TRBJ2-5; D possibly corresponds to TRBD1 (6 bases). Trimming left V 5 bases short and J 1 base short, with 8 bases between. This CDR3 comprises 13 residues. CDR1 and CDR2 from the germline V gene are MDHEN and SYDVKM. This chain's CDR3 is CASSRDIQETQYF. CDR3 nucleotide sequence: TGTGCCAGCAGTCGGGACATCCAAGAGACCCAGTACTTC.

CDR3 in amino acids: CASSYSSGAVAKNIQYF. The CDR3 DNA follows: TGTGCCAGCAGTTACTCGAGTGGCGCTGTGGCCAAAAACATTCAGTACTTC. This chain connects TRBV6-5 to TRBJ2-4; D is unclear. V dropped 0 bases and J dropped 1 base, with 13 bases sitting between them. The CDR3 consists of 17 residues. Germline lookup yields CDR1 MNHEY and CDR2 SVGAGI.

This clonotype showed up just a few times. The rearrangement uses TRBV20-1 and TRBJ2-2, with 7 bases matching TRBD1. There are 15 residues in the CDR3. The junction had 10 bases not matched to a gene; V was cut back by 6 bases and J by 3 bases. CDR1 and CDR2 (germline): DFQATT, SNEGSKA (reference sequence). CDR3 in amino acids: CSAIPLDRDTGELFF. The CDR3 region has the DNA TGCAGTGCGATCCCTCTTGACAGGGACACCGGGGAGCTGTTTTTT.

This sequence joins TRBV20-1 and TRBJ2-7, with 7 positions matching TRBD2. CDR1 and CDR2 from the germline V gene are DFQATT and SNEGSKA (reference sequence). The CDR3 contains 13 residues. The J segment lost 4 bases and the V segment lost 2 bases, leaving 5 bases of the junction unmatched. The CDR3 spells CSARWGGGYEQYF. The CDR3 DNA reads TGCAGTGCTAGATGGGGCGGGGGATACGAGCAGTACTTC.

This clonotype was detected ten times or more. One end of the junction varies from germline; a read error may be responsible. The rearrangement links TRBV28 to TRBJ2-3, with 10 bases identical to TRBD1. The CDR3 is 12 residues long. The germline V gene encodes CDR1 MDHEN and CDR2 SYDVKM. This chain's CDR3 is CASNLRDRGLFF. The CDR3 DNA reads as TGTGCCAGCAACCTCCGGGACAGGGGCCTATTTTTT. The variable domain in full, with the rest retrieved from reference TRBV28 and TRBJ2-3, is DVKVTQSSRYLVKRTGEKVFLECVQDMDHENMFWYRQDPGLGLRLIYFSYDVKMKEKGDIPEGYSVSREKKERFSLILESASTNQTSMYLCASNLRDRGLFFGPGTRLTVL.

This clonotype has at least ten counts. The rearrangement links TRBV6-2 or TRBV6-3 to TRBJ2-7; TRBD2 might be the D (5 bases). CDR1 MNHEY and CDR2 SVGEGT come from the germline V gene. The CDR3 extends over 14 amino acids. Deletions cut 0 bases from V and 3 bases from J, with 9 bases between. CDR3 nucleotide sequence: TGTGCCAGCAGTTACTCGTCGGGGTTCTACGAGCAGTACTTC. The encoded protein is CASSYSSGFYEQYF.

This clonotype has more than one count but fewer than ten. The chain links TRBV28 to TRBJ2-1; D possibly corresponds to TRBD1 (5 bases). V shed 6 bases and J shed 7 bases, with 10 bases lying between them. The germline V gene encodes CDR1 MDHEN and CDR2 SYDVKM. The CDR3 is 12 residues long. CDR3 loop: CASRWGLNEQFF. The CDR3 DNA follows: TGTGCCAGCAGGTGGGGCCTTAATGAGCAGTTCTTC.

The sample holds many counts of this clonotype. The CDR3 coding sequence is TGCGCCAGCAGCCCCGGGACGAGGGACACCGGGGAGCTGTTTTTT. Translation: CASSPGTRDTGELFF. This chain connects TRBV5-1 to TRBJ2-2, with D perhaps assigned TRBD1 or TRBD2 (5 bases each). Germline assignment: CDR1 SGHRS and CDR2 YFSETQ. The CDR3 is 15 amino acids. V lost 4 bases and J lost 3, with 13 bases in between.

This clonotype came up many times. This chain joins TRBV25-1 and TRBJ2-1; 9 bases map to TRBD2. The CDR3 has 17 amino acids. Trimming took 3 bases from V and 4 from J; bases not matched to a gene: 10. CDR1 is MGHDK, CDR2 SYGVNS, per germline. CDR3 sequence (DNA): TGTGCCAGCAGTGACGATATGACTAGCGGTTATTACAATGAGCAGTTCTTC. Translating it yields CASSDDMTSGYYNEQFF.

The chain employs TRBV10-3 and TRBJ2-7; D remains ambiguous. The V end was cut by 0 bases, the J end by 7 bases, with 10 bases between. Germline-derived CDR1 and CDR2 are ENHRY and SYGVKD. The CDR3 has 13 amino acids. In DNA form, the CDR3 reads TGTGCCATCAGTGAGTCGCAGGTCCTAGAGCAGTACTTC. It encodes CAISESQVLEQYF.

V usage is TRBV27 and J usage is TRBJ1-1, with a tentative D call TRBD1 (5 bases). Trimming stripped 7 bases from V and 1 base from J, with 16 bases between. The germline gives CDR1 MNHEY, CDR2 SMNVEV (reference sequence). CDR3 size: 15 residues. The CDR3 DNA follows: TGTGCCAGCACGTCGCGGACAAATCCGAACACTGAAGCTTTCTTT. Translating it yields CASTSRTNPNTEAFF.